This T cell receptor beta chain appears in the sequencing data of a study of blood T cell repertoires in COVID-19. Generated by immunoSEQ multiplex PCR, the TCRdb table keeps only in-frame clones and is missing some. The sample holds hundreds of thousands of clones; about four fifths are singletons and the top ten take roughly 4.7%. Enrolled through a virtual design, the participants were between about 18 and 100 years of age and came from about two dozen US areas. Trimming took off 1 base at V and 5 bases at J, with 20 bases between the two ends. This CDR3 has 18 amino acids. Per the germline V gene, CDR1 is LGHNT and CDR2 is FRNRAP.

The specimen was PBMCs or T cells enriched from blood (not recorded which). The chain is built from TRBV12-5 and TRBJ2-2, with TRBD1 as a possible D gene (6 bases). The receptor was isolated from a man aged 40-55 years who had been exposed to COVID-19. CDR3 loop: CASGLGIITGIITGELFF. The CDR3, as DNA: TGTGCTAGTGGTTTGGGAATTATAACAGGGATAATAACCGGGGAGCTGTTTTTT.